Below, 16 T cell receptor beta chains from the same sample are listed, as sequenced in a study of shared clonotypes between healthy human individuals. This table comes from immunoSEQ multiplex PCR, and its TCRdb copy is limited to in-frame clones, with some not included. The sample has about 2 million clones, roughly 94% seen once. CD45RO-negative CD8 cells positively selected for CCR7 made up the naive population, which excluded terminally differentiated effector memory CD45RA+ cells. What was sequenced was naive CD8+ T cells sorted from blood. Receptors were obtained from a young man in good health.

The J gene is TRBJ1-1, the V gene TRBV7-2, with D unresolved. Trimming left V 1 base short and J 4 bases short, with 10 bases between. This CDR3 comprises 14 residues. The germline V gene has CDR1 SGHTA and CDR2 FQGNSA. The CDR3 DNA reads as TGTGCCAGCAGCTTAGAGACCCCGGGCACTGAAGCTTTCTTT. Its protein is CASSLETPGTEAFF.

This chain links TRBV4-3 with TRBJ2-1; tentatively, D is TRBD1 (10 bases). Trimming left V 4 bases short and J 6 bases short, with 22 bases between. The CDR3 spans 17 residues. Germline CDR1 and CDR2: LGHNA and YSLEER. DNA of the CDR3: TGCGCCAGCAGCCGGACAGGGGGTCCTAGCGGGACCAATGAGCAGTTCTTC. Amino acids: CASSRTGGPSGTNEQFF.

This chain joins TRBV11-1 and TRBJ2-7; maybe TRBD1 (5 bases). CDR1 and CDR2 from the germline V gene are SGHAT and FQDESV (reference sequence). This CDR3 contains 13 residues. V was cut by 3 bases and J by 4 bases, with 10 bases left in between. The CDR3: CASSFRAHYEQYF. CDR3 sequence (DNA): TGTGCCAGCAGCTTCAGGGCTCATTACGAGCAGTACTTC.

The V call is TRBV10-2, the J call TRBJ2-7; TRBD2 might be the D (5 bases). CDR1 and CDR2 (germline): WSHSY, SAAADI. This CDR3 comprises 16 residues. Trimming took 4 bases from V and 4 from J, leaving 20 bases between them. The CDR3 DNA reads as TGCGCCAGCAGTGCCGACGGGGTCAACCCCTTTTACGAGCAGTACTTC. Its protein product is CASSADGVNPFYEQYF.

This sequence joins TRBV4-3 and TRBJ2-2, with 7 positions matching TRBD2. V trimming: 0 bases; J trimming: 10 bases; junction bases outside the gene matches: 11. The CDR3 is 16 amino acids. From germline, CDR1 is LGHNA and CDR2 YSLEER. The DNA for the CDR3 is TGCGCCAGCAGCCAAGATCCGATAGCGGGCCCCGAGGAGCTGTTTTTT. It encodes CASSQDPIAGPEELFF.

J is TRBJ1-3 and V is TRBV12-5, with TRBD1 identical over 7 bases. The V gene's germline CDR1 is LGHNT and CDR2 FRNRAP. After removal of 3 bases from V and 2 bases from J, the junction contained 4 bases not matched to a gene. The CDR3 contains 15 residues. DNA for the CDR3: TGTGCTAGTGGTTTACCGACAGGGCCTGGAAACACCATATATTTT. It specifies CASGLPTGPGNTIYF.

The V call is TRBV7-9, the J call TRBJ1-5; D is perhaps TRBD1 (5 bases). This CDR3 comprises 15 residues. The V gene lost 5 bases and the J gene lost 2 bases, with 13 bases spanning the gap. CDR1 and CDR2 from the germline V gene are SEHNR and FQNEAQ (reference sequence). Written as DNA, the CDR3 is TGTGCCAGCAGCGAAGGGACGGAACGCAATCAGCCCCAGCATTTT. Translating it yields CASSEGTERNQPQHF.

The chain employs TRBV13 and TRBJ2-1; 7 nucleotides match TRBD1. Germline V gene data show CDR1 as PRHDT and CDR2 as FYEKMQ (reference sequence). V dropped 4 bases and J dropped 3; count of bases not matched to a gene: 3. The CDR3 is 14 residues long. This CDR3 is CASSSRDSYNEQFF. The CDR3 DNA follows: TGTGCCAGCAGCTCCAGGGACAGCTACAATGAGCAGTTCTTC. Supplemented by reference TRBV13 and TRBJ2-1, the full variable domain reads AAGVIQSPRHLIKEKRETATLKCYPIPRHDTVYWYQQGPGQDPQFLISFYEKMQSDKGSIPDRFSAQQFSDYHSELNMSSLELGDSALYFCASSSRDSYNEQFFGPGTRLTVL.

On this clone: This sample also contains other DNA sequences that code for the same CDR3. In nucleotides, the CDR3 is TGTGCCAGCAGTGGACAGGGGGGCAATGAGCAGTTCTTC. Translated, it gives CASSGQGGNEQFF. V and J are TRBV2 and TRBJ2-1; the match to TRBD1 covers 9 bases. Germline CDR1 is SNHLY and CDR2 is FYNNEI. Germline trimming cut 4 bases from V and 6 bases from J; bases unmatched to any gene: 1. The CDR3 extends over 13 amino acids. Looking up the rest from reference TRBV2 and TRBJ2-1 gives the full variable domain: EPEVTQTPSHQVTQMGQEVILRCVPISNHLYFYWYRQILGQKVEFLVSFYNNEISEKSEIFDDQFSVERPDGSNFTLKIRSTKLEDSAMYFCASSGQGGNEQFFGPGTRLTVL.

The V call is TRBV5-4, the J call TRBJ2-7; possibly TRBD2 for D (6 bases). This CDR3 contains 13 residues. V lost 4 bases and J lost 7, with 15 bases in between. Germline lookup yields CDR1 SGHNT and CDR2 YYREEE (reference sequence). CDR3 sequence (DNA): TGTGCCAGCAGCCCTTGGGGGGTTGGGGAGCAGTACTTC. Residues: CASSPWGVGEQYF. The entire variable domain, with the rest obtained from reference TRBV5-4 and TRBJ2-7, is as follows: ETGVTQSPTHLIKTRGQQVTLRCSSQSGHNTVSWYQQALGQGPQFIFQYYREEENGRGNFPPRFSGLQFPNYSSELNVNALELDDSALYLCASSPWGVGEQYFGPGTRLTVT.

The J gene is TRBJ2-1, the V gene TRBV4-1, with TRBD1 matching 7 bases. Trimming cost V 0 bases and J 6 bases; bases outside gene matches: 11. Germline CDR1 and CDR2: MGHRA and YSYEKL. The CDR3 is 17 residues long. Written as DNA, the CDR3 is TGCGCCAGCAGCCAAGATGGGCCGACCGGGACAGTCAATGAGCAGTTCTTC. Its translation is CASSQDGPTGTVNEQFF.

The rearrangement joins TRBV6-1 to TRBJ2-7; perhaps TRBD1 as D (6 bases). Germline V gene data show CDR1 as MNHNS and CDR2 as SASEGT. The germline V and J ends were trimmed by 5 bases and 2 bases, with 7 bases remaining between them. This CDR3 region has 12 residues. The chain's CDR3 is CASSRDTYEQYF. CDR3 nucleotide sequence: TGTGCCAGCAGTCGGGACACCTACGAGCAGTACTTC.

The chain joins TRBV7-6 to TRBJ2-7, with a tentative D call TRBD1 (6 bases). The V end lost 1 base, the J end lost 6 bases, and 13 bases lay between the germline ends. The CDR3 sequence is 14 residues long. CDR1 is SGHVS, CDR2 FNYEAQ, per germline. This CDR3 reads CASSLEQGSPEQYF. As DNA, the CDR3 is TGTGCCAGCAGCTTAGAACAGGGCTCCCCCGAGCAGTACTTC.

This clone was seen a single time. The chain combines TRBV6-5 with TRBJ2-7; 7 bases line up with TRBD2. Germline-derived CDR1 and CDR2 are MNHEY and SVGAGI. V was pared by 0 bases and J by 7 bases, with 12 bases of the junction left unmatched. This CDR3 comprises 16 residues. CDR3 coding DNA: TGTGCCAGCAGTTACTCGTATGGGGACTACCGGGGGGAGCAGTACTTC. It is translated as CASSYSYGDYRGEQYF.

The genes are TRBV5-1 and TRBJ2-7; D is perhaps TRBD1 (6 bases). The V end lost 2 bases, the J end lost 5 bases, and 20 bases lay between the germline ends. The CDR3 consists of 16 residues. CDR1 and CDR2 from the germline V gene are SGHRS and YFSETQ. CDR3 amino acids: CASSFRRTAPGDEQYF. The CDR3 bases are TGCGCCAGCAGCTTTCGAAGGACAGCCCCTGGCGACGAGCAGTACTTC. Variable domain in full (rest from reference TRBV5-1 and TRBJ2-7): KAGVTQTPRYLIKTRGQQVTLSCSPISGHRSVSWYQQTPGQGLQFLFEYFSETQRNKGNFPGRFSGRQFSNSRSEMNVSTLELGDSALYLCASSFRRTAPGDEQYFGPGTRLTVT.

This rearrangement joins TRBV12-5 to TRBJ1-1; perhaps TRBD1 as D (5 bases). There are 15 residues in the CDR3. V was cut by 0 bases and J by 1 base, with 9 bases left in between. The V gene's germline CDR1 is LGHNT and CDR2 FRNRAP. CDR3 amino acids: CASGLVQAGNTEAFF. The CDR3 DNA reads as TGTGCTAGTGGTTTGGTACAGGCAGGGAACACTGAAGCTTTCTTT.